This T cell receptor beta chain was recovered during a study of cytomegalovirus exposure and HLA in healthy donors (dated by TCRdb to between 2016 and 2019). The study in broad terms: An earlier analysis of 587 of the donors reported 250 to 300 Gb of sequence data and approximately 110 million unique TCR beta sequences from about 179 million T cells. Besides the first cohort of some 670 subjects, a separate validation cohort made up of some 110 different subjects was used. Both class I and class II loci were covered by HLA typing, at four-digit resolution. The number of donors typed differed by locus, with roughly 629-640 for A, B, C, DRB1 and DQB1, over 500 for DQA1, 600 to 610 for DPA1, and around 430 for DPB1. The study aimed to test whether signatures of past pathogen exposure could be identified by cataloging public T cell receptors. Rather than drawing on any new phenotypic data, the later analysis identified candidate immune exposures from TCR beta sequences and the way those sequences occurred across donors. About 300 gigabases of sequencing data and 70 million to 85 million unique TCR sequences were included in an early release covering 500 to 750 HLA-typed donors. A later analysis re-analyzed previously published TCR beta repertoires from roughly 630 donors and added high-resolution HLA genotyping to study TCR occurrence patterns. The study profiled the T cell repertoires of about 720 subjects by immunosequencing and related them to cytomegalovirus serostatus. A later genetic analysis took genome-wide SNP genotypes for about 55% of the 666 donors and used that subset as a discovery cohort. Every discovery cohort repertoire had been produced on one sequencing platform. Donor age, sex, ethnicity and CMV serostatus were compiled alongside the repertoire data. Several DR-DQ haplotypes were treated as single units for association and clustering because of strong linkage in the cohort. In an earlier analysis of roughly 600 of the donors, high-throughput TCR beta sequencing was used to judge whether each TCR beta V gene segment behaved as functional or pseudogenic. Among a few hundred genotyped donors of the cohort, an average of roughly 240,000 unique TCR beta nucleotide sequences were sequenced per donor, around 18% of them non-productive. The genetic ancestry cluster associated with self-reported Caucasian donors included roughly 84% of the 300 to 450 genotyped donors. High-throughput TCR immunosequencing, statistical association of individual TCRs with disease status, and machine learning were combined to predict cytomegalovirus infection status.

Libraries were built with the immunoSEQ multiplex PCR assay. For the multiplex PCR, a mixture combining 60 forward primers for TCR Vbeta segments and 13 reverse primers for TCR Jbeta segments was used. Amplification of the CDR3 region of rearranged TCR beta genes was performed with a multiplex PCR assay on genomic DNA. The amplified TCR beta libraries were sequenced on the Illumina HiSeq System as 87-base-pair reads. In the source study's methods: In a later analysis, some 80 million unique TCR beta chains were counted across the roughly 610 repertoires, and roughly 11 million of these chains were shared by at least two donors. To remove PCR and sequencing errors, raw reads were error-corrected and collapsed into unique sequences using a nearest-neighbor algorithm that merged closely related sequences. To assign V, D and J gene segments, CDR3 sequences were aligned to IMGT reference sequences. For a sequence to be retained, a match of at least six nucleotides was required to both a V gene segment and a J gene segment. A rearrangement was called productive if the CDR3 had no stop codons and remained in frame with V and J, and every other rearrangement was called non-productive. CDR3 was defined according to IMGT convention as the region running from the second conserved V-encoded cysteine to the conserved J-encoded phenylalanine. The earlier analysis of approximately 500 of the donors excluded sequences that lacked an unambiguous match to a single V gene segment. In an earlier analysis of about 590 of the donors, a V segment was called functional when productive rearrangements were above 56.7%, and segregating when the standard deviation between donors exceeded 5%. A statistical classification framework was built to diagnose cytomegalovirus status from the catalog of TCR beta chain sequences. In a later analysis, V and J genes were assigned by comparing TCR nucleotide sequences against IMGT/GENE-DB human TR gene sequences. Using the TCRdist pipeline, a later analysis assigned CDR3 sequences along with most-parsimonious VDJ recombination scenarios. In a later analysis, each TCR beta chain was defined by its CDR3 amino acid sequence together with its V-gene family, and reads without a unique V-gene family were excluded. To address suspected cross-contamination and a sequencing artifact, a later analysis removed several hundred highly shared, low-generation-probability nucleotide sequences. In a later analysis, a clonal expansion index was calculated for each public chain from normalized within-repertoire ranks of inferred template counts. A later analysis computed generation probabilities with a VDJ recombination model fitted to out-of-frame rearrangements, and checked the results against IGoR. In a later analysis, TCR-TCR, TCR-HLA and TCR-CMV co-occurrence was scored with hypergeometric tests, and a repertoire-size bias correction was applied to TCR pairs. A later analysis estimated false discovery rates by permuting HLA or CMV assignments 20 times. In a later analysis, co-occurring TCRs were grouped using DBSCAN, with TCRdist sequence similarity added in when clustering inside HLA-allele-positive subsets. For co-occurrence clustering, repertoires with fewer than 30,000 or more than 120,000 public chains were excluded, along with five or six repertoires with anomalous nucleotide sharing. Sourced from immuneACCESS, this table was stored by TCRdb with only in-frame sequences that have V and J called. A share of the clones is absent; for the studies checked, an unresolved V gene accounts for under half, and the remainder has no known explanation. V and J calls and clone size are copied from that table; D and trimming were computed from the DNA. The sample data list some 150,000 clones, and about 72% of these were observed just once. The ten biggest clones cover more than 1.3% of the sample.

The germline V gene supplies CDR1 SNHLY and CDR2 FYNNEI. The junction carries 12 bases between V and J, which are trimmed by 8 bases and 5 bases respectively. The CDR3, cysteine through phenylalanine, is 12 amino acids long. Left in the record is the CDR3 DNA by itself, 36 bases read in frame from the first base. The paper's findings and limits, for the study overall: Compared with the 666-donor mean, donors in an Asian-associated ancestry cluster had fewer N-insertions in productive TCRs, according to a later genetic analysis. Roughly uniform sequencing depth across donors was assumed in presence/absence analyses, although this assumption may not hold. In a later analysis, TCR association rates were found to vary across HLA loci, with the most associated TCRs seen for DRB1 alleles and the fewest for HLA-C alleles. The 87-base-pair reads could not distinguish some IMGT-functional V segments, including TRBV6-2 and TRBV6-3, so those segments were excluded. In a later genetic analysis, a missense DCLRE1C variant was associated with V-gene and J-gene trimming of TCR beta chains, and the association was replicated in an independent cohort. A cluster of highly shared sequence variants was judged likely to be a technical artifact of the sequencing pipeline. A further reported finding was that TCR beta sequences accurately predicted the HLA-A and HLA-B alleles for most subjects in the first cohort. In vitro tests confirmed that a few of the cytomegalovirus-associated TCR beta chains recognize cytomegalovirus antigens. The earlier analysis of around 600 of the donors excluded around 17 rarely observed V segments, including chromosome 9 orphons, because counts were too low. A total of roughly 160 TCR beta chains were listed by the study as associated with cytomegalovirus. The authors suggested that the approach could potentially be extended to other disease states and immunological phenotypes. In a later analysis, some 18,000 TCR beta sequences were associated with specific HLA alleles at a false discovery rate of 0.05. In a later analysis, HLA-associated TCR beta chains were found to be more clonally expanded and to have lower generation probabilities than equally common non-associated chains. Several of the top co-occurrence clusters appeared to be linked to parvovirus B19, influenza, CMV and Epstein-Barr virus, according to a later analysis. The only immune exposure information available for the cohort was CMV serostatus. The classifier was reported to diagnose cytomegalovirus status with high specificity and sensitivity in both the original cohort and the validation cohort. Because HLA typing was missing for some donors at each locus, association tests included only the typed subset. Most TCR sequences were observed very rarely across donors, whereas some public TCRs were present in many individuals. According to a later analysis, most CMV-associated TCR beta chains appeared to be HLA-restricted, and the HLA associations seemed to be driven largely by CMV exposure. In this cohort, only TCR beta chains were sequenced, and detectable features were limited by the absence of alpha or paired-chain data. Correlated functional status among segregating V segments might reflect linkage disequilibrium, but an unknown experimental factor could not be ruled out. When HLA alleles, especially DR and DQ, strongly co-occurred, attributing TCR associations to individual alleles was difficult. In an earlier analysis of 587 of the donors, most TCR beta V segments appeared in productive rearrangements about 87% or about 30% of the time, broadly matching IMGT annotations.

About this clone: Its specific antigen is unknown. Base-call qualities are not available, and no considerably larger clone is one nucleotide away.

In total, 600 or so healthy bone marrow donors made up the cohort. Cohort members were all nominally healthy when sampled, although unrecorded immune exposures were likely present. The donor was CMV seronegative and belonged to the group of 352 seronegative cohort members. Every donor gave a peripheral blood sample, and the peripheral blood mononuclear cells from that sample were used for TCR beta sequencing. The Qiagen DNeasy Blood Extraction Kit was used to extract genomic DNA from the blood cell samples. Sequencing was performed on PBMCs. This TCR was recovered from a male donor in good health and CMV-seronegative. The chain is assembled from TRBV2 and TRBJ1-1; the D region possibly corresponds to TRBD1 (6 bases align). The CDR3 is CASGQGRTEAFF. The sequenced DNA is TGTGCCAGCGGGCAGGGGAGAACTGAAGCTTTCTTT.